A selection of T cell receptor beta chains follows, all from one sample in a study of shared clonotypes between healthy human individuals. Data came from immunoSEQ multiplex PCR; TCRdb stores just in-frame clones and leaves some out. This table holds around 560,000 clones, approximately 95% found once. The sequencing input was naive CD8+ T cells sorted from blood. The receptors were gathered from a woman younger than 45 in good health. CDR3s include the opening cysteine and the closing phenylalanine or tryptophan. The D gene is left open where the match is weak. The size of a clone is reported for some rows only, either as once, few or many, or as a class for expanded clones.

>TRBV27|once|TRBD2|TRBJ2-3
CASSLREGGDTQYF
TGTGCCAGCAGTCTTCGGGAGGGAGGAGATACGCAGTATTTT
>TRBV28|NA|NA|TRBJ2-1
CASTRFSYNEQFF
TGTGCCAGCACTCGCTTCTCCTACAATGAGCAGTTCTTC
>TRBV5-1|NA|NA|TRBJ2-7
CASSLEHNYEQYF
TGCGCCAGCAGCTTGGAACATAACTACGAGCAGTACTTC
>TRBV5-5|NA|TRBD1|TRBJ1-2
CASSSDRGAPNYGYTF
TGTGCCAGCAGCTCGGACAGGGGGGCGCCCAACTATGGCTACACCTTC
>TRBV27|NA|NA|TRBJ2-7
CASSPRDIYEQYF
TGTGCCAGCAGCCCCCGGGACATCTACGAGCAGTACTTC
>TRBV10-2|NA|TRBD1|TRBJ1-2
CASSGERDRGIYGYTF
TGCGCCAGCAGTGGTGAACGGGACAGGGGCATCTATGGCTACACCTTC
>TRBV25-1|NA|TRBD1|TRBJ2-1
CASSPGQGVYNEQFF
TGTGCCAGCAGTCCGGGACAGGGAGTTTACAATGAGCAGTTCTTC
>TRBV6-5|NA|NA|TRBJ2-1
CASSDGGPEQFF
TGTGCCAGCAGCGACGGGGGTCCTGAGCAGTTCTTC
>TRBV7-9|once|NA|TRBJ2-2
CASSLGVEDPSSGELFF
TGTGCCAGCAGCTTAGGGGTCGAGGACCCGAGCTCGGGGGAGCTGTTTTTT
>TRBV27|NA|TRBD2|TRBJ2-1
CASSIAGTSVYNEQFF
TGTGCCAGCAGTATCGCCGGGACTAGCGTCTACAATGAGCAGTTCTTC
>TRBV7-9|NA|TRBD2|TRBJ2-1
CASSLGLGRDEQFF
TGTGCCAGCAGCTTAGGACTAGGGAGGGATGAGCAGTTCTTC
>TRBV6-1|NA|NA|TRBJ1-1
CATRLRGGGLTEAFF
TGTGCCACCCGGTTAAGGGGCGGTGGGTTAACAGAAGCTTTCTTT
>TRBV27|NA|NA|TRBJ2-7
CASSLSGRGSYEQYF
TGTGCCAGCAGTTTATCCGGCAGGGGTTCGTACGAGCAGTACTTC
>TRBV2|NA|NA|TRBJ2-7
CASSSGQHYEQYF
TGTGCCAGCAGTTCCGGACAGCACTACGAGCAGTACTTC
>TRBV28|NA|NA|TRBJ2-7
CASSFTYEQYF
TGTGCCAGCAGTTTCACCTACGAGCAGTACTTC
>TRBV28|NA|TRBD2|TRBJ2-3
CASSRLARGPRTDTQYF
TGTGCCAGCAGTAGACTAGCGAGAGGGCCTCGCACAGATACGCAGTATTTT
>TRBV4-2|NA|TRBD2|TRBJ2-7
CASSQDRGGSESDEQYF
TGTGCCAGCAGCCAAGACCGGGGGGGGAGCGAGTCCGACGAGCAGTACTTC
>TRBV7-6|NA|NA|TRBJ1-5
CASSLPDYSNQPQHF
TGTGCCAGCAGCTTACCGGATTATAGCAATCAGCCCCAGCATTTT
>TRBV27|NA|NA|TRBJ2-7
CASSSPKWGSYEQYF
TGTGCCAGCAGTTCCCCGAAGTGGGGTTCCTACGAGCAGTACTTC
>TRBV27|NA|NA|TRBJ2-7
CASSLRQGGSYEQYF
TGTGCCAGCAGTCTAAGACAGGGAGGCTCCTACGAGCAGTACTTC
>TRBV5-4|NA|TRBD1|TRBJ1-5
CASSLERDRVLVQPQHF
TGTGCCAGCAGCTTGGAGCGGGACAGGGTTTTAGTTCAGCCCCAGCATTTT
>TRBV2|NA|TRBD1|TRBJ1-2
CASSETGNGYTF
TGTGCCAGCAGTGAGACAGGGAATGGCTACACCTTC
>TRBV10-2|NA|NA|TRBJ2-7
CASRSLGGTDFYEQYF
TGCGCCAGCCGATCCCTGGGGGGTACCGACTTCTACGAGCAGTACTTC
>TRBV7-2|NA|NA|TRBJ2-7
CASSFEAIYLSYEQYF
TGTGCCAGCAGCTTTGAAGCTATTTACCTCTCCTACGAGCAGTACTTC
>TRBV9|NA|NA|TRBJ1-1
CASSADSSNTEAFF
TGTGCCAGCAGCGCGGACAGTTCGAACACTGAAGCTTTCTTT
>TRBV29-1|NA|TRBD2|TRBJ2-3
CSVERASGRVDTQYF
TGCAGCGTTGAGAGGGCTAGCGGGAGGGTGGATACGCAGTATTTT
>TRBV29-1|NA|TRBD1|TRBJ1-5
CSAQTGDGDQPQHF
TGCAGCGCCCAGACAGGGGATGGGGATCAGCCCCAGCATTTT
>TRBV29-1|NA|NA|TRBJ2-7
CSEGGEQYF
TGCAGCGAGGGGGGCGAGCAGTACTTC
>TRBV14|once|NA|TRBJ2-3
CASSSDLNVLYTQYF
TGTGCCAGCAGCTCGGACCTCAATGTACTGTATACGCAGTATTTT
>TRBV13|once|NA|TRBJ2-1
CASSWRGGSYNEQFF
TGTGCCAGCAGCTGGAGGGGAGGATCCTACAATGAGCAGTTCTTC
>TRBV28|NA|NA|TRBJ2-2
CASSFPTLQELFF
TGTGCCAGCAGTTTCCCAACACTGCAGGAGCTGTTTTTT
>TRBV27|once|NA|TRBJ2-7
CASSLSSNYEQYF
TGTGCCAGCAGTTTATCATCGAACTACGAGCAGTACTTC
>TRBV18|NA|NA|TRBJ1-5
CASSDISNQPQHF
TGTGCCAGCTCGGACATTAGCAATCAGCCCCAGCATTTT